This entry lists 4 T cell receptor beta chains sequenced from one sample in a study of PD-1 blockade in classical Hodgkin lymphoma. Each of the patients experienced relapse following autologous stem cell transplantation, and their brentuximab vedotin exposure differed. Libraries were prepared by immunoSEQ multiplex PCR; TCRdb keeps only in-frame clonotypes and omits some of them. This table has 100,000 or so clones, 80% to 90% appearing once. The sample was peripheral blood mononuclear cells (PBMCs), taken before the second cycle of nivolumab. The receptors here all came from a human donor with classical Hodgkin lymphoma.

The gene calls are TRBV7-9 and TRBJ1-1; weak D call: TRBD1 (6 bases). Trimming shortened V by 3 bases and J by 2 bases, and 22 bases separated the two germline ends. Germline CDR1 and CDR2: SEHNR and FQNEAQ (reference sequence). The CDR3 is 18 amino acids. Here the CDR3 reads CASSFYKDRGGSNTEAFF. The CDR3 region has the DNA TGTGCCAGCAGCTTTTATAAGGACAGAGGGGGGTCCAACACTGAAGCTTTCTTT.

This clone is termed medium-sized. The J gene is TRBJ1-5, the V gene TRBV19; D ambiguous. The CDR3 is 16 amino acids. The germline V and J ends were trimmed by 3 bases and 1 base, with 13 bases remaining between them. Germline CDR1 and CDR2: LNHDA and SQIVND (reference sequence). CDR3 bases: TGTGCCAGTAGTATTAGAGAGGTGGTGAGCAATCAGCCCCAGCATTTT. Translating it yields CASSIREVVSNQPQHF.

The CDR3 region is CASSLGRRSNQPQHF. The CDR3 coding sequence is TGTGCCAGCAGCTTAGGGCGACGCAGCAATCAGCCCCAGCATTTT. The rearrangement links TRBV7-2 to TRBJ1-5; no clear D gene. The CDR3 totals 15 residues. The V end lost 1 base, the J end lost 1 base, and 8 bases lay between the germline ends. CDR1 is SGHTA, CDR2 FQGNSA, per germline.

The chain has TRBV11-2 and TRBJ2-5; no definite D call. The CDR3 runs 15 residues. The ends were cut back, 5 bases at V and 0 bases at J, with 13 bases in the middle. Per the germline V gene, CDR1 is SGHAT and CDR2 is FQNNGV. CDR3 loop: CASSPPLMNQETQYF. The CDR3 region has the DNA TGTGCCAGCAGCCCCCCTTTGATGAACCAAGAGACCCAGTACTTC.